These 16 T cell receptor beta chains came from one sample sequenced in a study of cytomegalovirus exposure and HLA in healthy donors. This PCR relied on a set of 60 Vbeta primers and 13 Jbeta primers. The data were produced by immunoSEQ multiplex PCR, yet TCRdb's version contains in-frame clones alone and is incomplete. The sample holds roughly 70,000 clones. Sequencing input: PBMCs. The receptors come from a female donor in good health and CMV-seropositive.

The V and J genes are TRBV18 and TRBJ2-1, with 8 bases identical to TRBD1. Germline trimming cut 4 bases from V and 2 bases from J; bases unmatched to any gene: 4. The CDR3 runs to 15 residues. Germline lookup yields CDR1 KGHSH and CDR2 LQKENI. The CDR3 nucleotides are TGTGCCAGCTCACTGGCCAGGGGGCCCTACAATGAGCAGTTCTTC. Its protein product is CASSLARGPYNEQFF.

CDR3: CASSQENSGGPETQYF. The CDR3 DNA sequence: TGCGCCAGCAGCCAAGAGAACAGCGGGGGCCCAGAGACCCAGTACTTC. The genes are TRBV4-3 and TRBJ2-5, with 8 nucleotides matching TRBD2. V gave up 0 bases and J gave up 4 bases; unmatched junction bases: 7. The CDR3 loop spans 16 amino acids. Germline values: CDR1 LGHNA, CDR2 YSLEER.

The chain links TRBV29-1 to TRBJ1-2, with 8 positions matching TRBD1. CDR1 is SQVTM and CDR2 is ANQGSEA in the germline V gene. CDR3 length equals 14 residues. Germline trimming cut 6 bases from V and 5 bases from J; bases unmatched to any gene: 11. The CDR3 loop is CSVERRTGGYGYTF. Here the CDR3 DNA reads TGCAGCGTGGAGAGAAGAACAGGGGGATATGGCTACACCTTC.

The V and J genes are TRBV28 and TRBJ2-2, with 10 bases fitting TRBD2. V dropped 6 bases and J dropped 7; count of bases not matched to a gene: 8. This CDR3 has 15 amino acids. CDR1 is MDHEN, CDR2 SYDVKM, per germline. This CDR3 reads CASRSAGGPVGELFF. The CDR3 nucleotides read TGTGCCAGCAGATCAGCGGGAGGGCCTGTCGGGGAGCTGTTTTTT.

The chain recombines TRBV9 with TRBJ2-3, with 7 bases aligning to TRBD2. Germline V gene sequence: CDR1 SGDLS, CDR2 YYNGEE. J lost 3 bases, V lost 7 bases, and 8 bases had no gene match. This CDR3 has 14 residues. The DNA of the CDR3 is TGTGCCAGCTCGGGCGGGGGAATGACAGATACGCAGTATTTT. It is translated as CASSGGGMTDTQYF.

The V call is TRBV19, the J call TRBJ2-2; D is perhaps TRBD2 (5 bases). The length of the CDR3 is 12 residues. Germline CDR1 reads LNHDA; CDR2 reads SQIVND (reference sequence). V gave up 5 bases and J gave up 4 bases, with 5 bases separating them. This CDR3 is CASSRGTGELFF. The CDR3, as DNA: TGTGCCAGTAGTCGGGGCACCGGGGAGCTGTTTTTT.

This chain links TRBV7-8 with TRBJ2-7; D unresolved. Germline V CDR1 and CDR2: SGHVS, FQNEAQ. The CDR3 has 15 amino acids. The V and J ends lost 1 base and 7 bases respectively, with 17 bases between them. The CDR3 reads CASSLGGSPTGEQYF. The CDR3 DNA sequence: TGTGCCAGCAGCTTAGGAGGCAGTCCTACGGGTGAGCAGTACTTC.

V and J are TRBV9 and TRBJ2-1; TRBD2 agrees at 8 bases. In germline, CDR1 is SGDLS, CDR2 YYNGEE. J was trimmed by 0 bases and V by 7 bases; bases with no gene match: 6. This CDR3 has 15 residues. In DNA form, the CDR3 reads TGTGCCAGCGGAAGCGGGAGTACCTCCTACAATGAGCAGTTCTTC. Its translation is CASGSGSTSYNEQFF.

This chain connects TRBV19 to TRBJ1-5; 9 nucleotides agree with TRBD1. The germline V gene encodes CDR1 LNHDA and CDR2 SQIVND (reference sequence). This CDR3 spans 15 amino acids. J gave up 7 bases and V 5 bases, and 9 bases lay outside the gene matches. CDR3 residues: CASSASDRGQQPQHF. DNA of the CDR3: TGTGCCAGTAGTGCATCGGACAGGGGTCAACAGCCCCAGCATTTT.

The CDR3 bases are TGTGCCAGCAGCGTTGGGGGGAACAATGAGCAGTTCTTC. Its translation: CASSVGGNNEQFF. The rearrangement links TRBV9 to TRBJ2-1; a possible D gene is TRBD2 (6 bases). Trimming took 2 bases from V and 5 from J, leaving 8 bases between them. Germline V gives CDR1 SGDLS, CDR2 YYNGEE. This CDR3 has 13 residues. Using reference TRBV9 and TRBJ2-1 for the parts outside the CDR3, the full variable domain is DSGVTQTPKHLITATGQRVTLRCSPRSGDLSVYWYQQSLDQGLQFLIQYYNGEERAKGNILERFSAQQFPDLHSELNLSSLELGDSALYFCASSVGGNNEQFFGPGTRLTVL.

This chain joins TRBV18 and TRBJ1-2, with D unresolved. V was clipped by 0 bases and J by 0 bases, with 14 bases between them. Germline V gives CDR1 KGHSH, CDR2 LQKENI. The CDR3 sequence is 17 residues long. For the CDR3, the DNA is TGTGCCAGCTCACCACCGTCAGCGGTGGTAGCTAACTATGGCTACACCTTC. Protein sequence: CASSPPSAVVANYGYTF.

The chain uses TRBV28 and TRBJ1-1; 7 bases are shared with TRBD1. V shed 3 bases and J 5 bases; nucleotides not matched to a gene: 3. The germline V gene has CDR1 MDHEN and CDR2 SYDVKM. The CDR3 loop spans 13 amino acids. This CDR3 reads CASSLGQRTEAFF. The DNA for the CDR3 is TGTGCCAGCAGTTTGGGACAGAGGACTGAAGCTTTCTTT.

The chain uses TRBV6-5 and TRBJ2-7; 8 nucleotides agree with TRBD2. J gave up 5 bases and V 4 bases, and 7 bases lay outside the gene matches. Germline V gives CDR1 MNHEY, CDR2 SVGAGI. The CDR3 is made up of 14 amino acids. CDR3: CASSSQREPNEQYF. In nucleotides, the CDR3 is TGTGCCAGCAGTTCTCAGCGGGAGCCTAACGAGCAGTACTTC.

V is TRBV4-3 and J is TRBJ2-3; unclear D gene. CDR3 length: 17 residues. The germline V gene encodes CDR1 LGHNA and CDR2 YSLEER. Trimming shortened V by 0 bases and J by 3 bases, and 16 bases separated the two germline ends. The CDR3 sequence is CASSQDRPLSSTDTQYF. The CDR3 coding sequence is TGCGCCAGCAGCCAAGATCGTCCCCTGAGTTCAACAGATACGCAGTATTTT.

CDR3 in amino acids: CASSLASGEGNTIYF. In nucleotides, the CDR3 is TGTGCCAGCAGCTTAGCTTCAGGGGAGGGAAACACCATATATTTT. The J gene is TRBJ1-3, the V gene TRBV7-2; possibly TRBD1 for D (6 bases). This CDR3 has 15 residues. Trimming cost V 0 bases and J 4 bases, with 10 bases left between them. Germline V gene sequence: CDR1 SGHTA, CDR2 FQGNSA.

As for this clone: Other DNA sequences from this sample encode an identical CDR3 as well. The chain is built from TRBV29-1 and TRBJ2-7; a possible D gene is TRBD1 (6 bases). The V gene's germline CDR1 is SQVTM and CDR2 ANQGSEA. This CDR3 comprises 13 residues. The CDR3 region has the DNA TGCAGTGTTCGTTGGGCAGGGGCCTACGAGCAGTACTTC. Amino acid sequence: CSVRWAGAYEQYF.